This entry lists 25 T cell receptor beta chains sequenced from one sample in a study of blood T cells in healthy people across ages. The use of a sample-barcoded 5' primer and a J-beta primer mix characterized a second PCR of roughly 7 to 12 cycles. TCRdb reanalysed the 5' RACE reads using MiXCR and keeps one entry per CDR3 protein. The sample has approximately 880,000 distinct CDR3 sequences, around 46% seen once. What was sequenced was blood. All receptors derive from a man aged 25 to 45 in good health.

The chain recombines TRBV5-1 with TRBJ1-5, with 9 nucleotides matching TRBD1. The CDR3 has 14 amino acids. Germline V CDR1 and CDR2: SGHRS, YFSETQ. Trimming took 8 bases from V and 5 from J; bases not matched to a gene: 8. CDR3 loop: CASSKGQGDQPQHF. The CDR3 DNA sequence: TGCGCCAGTTCCAAGGGACAGGGCGATCAGCCCCAGCATTTT.

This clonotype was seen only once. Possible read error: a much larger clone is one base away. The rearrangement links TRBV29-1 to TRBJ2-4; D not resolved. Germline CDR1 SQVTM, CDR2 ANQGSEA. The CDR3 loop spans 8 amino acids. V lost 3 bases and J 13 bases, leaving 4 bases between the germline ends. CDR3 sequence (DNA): TGCAGCGTTGACAGGCAGTACTTC. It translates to CSVDRQYF.

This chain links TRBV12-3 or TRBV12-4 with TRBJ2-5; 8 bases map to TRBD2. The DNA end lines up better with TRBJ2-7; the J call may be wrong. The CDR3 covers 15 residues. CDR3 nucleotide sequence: TGTGCCAGCAGTTTAGTTGGACTAGCTCCCGTCGAGCAGTACTTC. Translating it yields CASSLVGLAPVEQYF.

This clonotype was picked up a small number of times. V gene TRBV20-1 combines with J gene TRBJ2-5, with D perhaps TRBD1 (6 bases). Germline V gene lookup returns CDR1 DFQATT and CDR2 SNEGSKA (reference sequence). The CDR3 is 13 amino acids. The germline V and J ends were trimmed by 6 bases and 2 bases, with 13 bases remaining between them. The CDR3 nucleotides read TGCAGTGCGGGCAACAGGGATCAAGAGACCCAGTACTTC. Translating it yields CSAGNRDQETQYF.

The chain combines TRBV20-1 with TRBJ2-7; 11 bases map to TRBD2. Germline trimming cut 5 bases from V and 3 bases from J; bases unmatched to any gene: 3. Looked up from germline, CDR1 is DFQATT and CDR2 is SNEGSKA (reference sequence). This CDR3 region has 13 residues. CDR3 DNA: TGCAGTGCTGAACTAGCGGGGGACTACGAGCAGTACTTC. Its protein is CSAELAGDYEQYF.

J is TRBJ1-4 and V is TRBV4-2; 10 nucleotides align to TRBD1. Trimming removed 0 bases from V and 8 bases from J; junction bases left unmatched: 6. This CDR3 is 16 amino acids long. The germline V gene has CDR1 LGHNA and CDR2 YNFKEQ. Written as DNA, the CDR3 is TGTGCCAGCAGCCAAGAAATAGCGACAGGGGGCGAAAAACTGTTTTTT. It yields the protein CASSQEIATGGEKLFF.

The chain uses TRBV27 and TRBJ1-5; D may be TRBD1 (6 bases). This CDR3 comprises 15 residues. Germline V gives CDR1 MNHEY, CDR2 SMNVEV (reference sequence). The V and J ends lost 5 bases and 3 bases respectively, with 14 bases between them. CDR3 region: CASSGGQSHNQPQHF. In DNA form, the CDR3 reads TGTGCCAGCAGTGGGGGGCAGTCGCACAATCAGCCCCAGCATTTT.

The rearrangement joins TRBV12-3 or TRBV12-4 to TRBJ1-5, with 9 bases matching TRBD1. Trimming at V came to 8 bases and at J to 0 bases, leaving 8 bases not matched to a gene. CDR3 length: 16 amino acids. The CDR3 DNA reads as TGTGCCAGCGCGTCCGGGACAGGGCTTAGCAATCAGCCCCAGCATTTT. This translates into CASASGTGLSNQPQHF.

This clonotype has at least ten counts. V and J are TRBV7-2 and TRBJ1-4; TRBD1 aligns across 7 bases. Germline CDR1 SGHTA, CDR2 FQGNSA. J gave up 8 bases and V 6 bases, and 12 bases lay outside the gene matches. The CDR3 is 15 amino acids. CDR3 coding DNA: TGTGCCAGCAGTCCCCCAGGGGGAGGGAGCGAAAAACTGTTTTTT. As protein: CASSPPGGGSEKLFF.

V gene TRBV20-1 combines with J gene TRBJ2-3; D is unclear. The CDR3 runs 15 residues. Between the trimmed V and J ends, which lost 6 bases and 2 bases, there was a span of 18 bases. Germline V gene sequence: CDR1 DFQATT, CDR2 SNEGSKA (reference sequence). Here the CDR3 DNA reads TGCAGTGCGCCTCCCTTCCAACAATACACAGATACGCAGTATTTT. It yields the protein CSAPPFQQYTDTQYF.

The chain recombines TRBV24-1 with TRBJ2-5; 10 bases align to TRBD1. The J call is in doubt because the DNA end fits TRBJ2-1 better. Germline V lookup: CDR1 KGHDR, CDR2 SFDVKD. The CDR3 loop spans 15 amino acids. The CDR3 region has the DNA TGTGCCACCAGTGATGCCGGGACAGGGGTTGAGACCCAGTTCTTC. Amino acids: CATSDAGTGVETQFF.

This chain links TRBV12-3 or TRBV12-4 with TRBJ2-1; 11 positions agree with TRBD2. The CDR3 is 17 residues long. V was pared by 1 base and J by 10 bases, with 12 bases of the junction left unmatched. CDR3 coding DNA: TGTGCCAGCAGTTTAGGTCTGGGTAGCGGGGGGGCCAAAGAGCAGTTCTTC. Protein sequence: CASSLGLGSGGAKEQFF.

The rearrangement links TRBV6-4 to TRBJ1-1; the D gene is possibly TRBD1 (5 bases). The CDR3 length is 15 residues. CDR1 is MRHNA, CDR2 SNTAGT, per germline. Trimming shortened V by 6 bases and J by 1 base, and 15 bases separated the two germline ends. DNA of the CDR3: TGTGCCAGCAGAAGAAGGGGCGCCGAGAACACTGAAGCTTTCTTT. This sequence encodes CASRRRGAENTEAFF.

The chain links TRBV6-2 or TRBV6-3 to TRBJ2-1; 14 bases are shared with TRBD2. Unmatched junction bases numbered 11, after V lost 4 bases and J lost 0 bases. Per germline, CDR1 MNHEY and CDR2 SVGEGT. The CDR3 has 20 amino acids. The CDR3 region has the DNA TGTGCCAGCAGTTGGCCGGGACTAGCGGGGGCTTTCCCCTCCTACAATGAGCAGTTCTTC. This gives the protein CASSWPGLAGAFPSYNEQFF.

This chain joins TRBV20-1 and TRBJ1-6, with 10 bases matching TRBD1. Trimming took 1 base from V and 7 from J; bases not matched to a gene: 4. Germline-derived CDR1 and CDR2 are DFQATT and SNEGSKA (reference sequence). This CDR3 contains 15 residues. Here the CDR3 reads CSARVDRGQNSPLHF. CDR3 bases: TGCAGTGCTAGAGTAGACAGGGGGCAGAATTCACCCCTCCACTTT.

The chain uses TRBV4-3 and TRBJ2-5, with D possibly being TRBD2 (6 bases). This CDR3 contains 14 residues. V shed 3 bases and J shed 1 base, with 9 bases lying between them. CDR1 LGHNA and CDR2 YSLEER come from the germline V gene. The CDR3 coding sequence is TGCGCCAGCAGCCACTTGGGGGGCCAAGAGACCCAGTACTTC. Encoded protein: CASSHLGGQETQYF.

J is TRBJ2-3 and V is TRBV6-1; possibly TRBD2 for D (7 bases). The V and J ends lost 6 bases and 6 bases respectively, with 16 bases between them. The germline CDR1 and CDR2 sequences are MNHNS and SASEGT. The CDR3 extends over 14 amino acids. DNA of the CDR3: TGTGCCAGCAGAGGGGGGAGCGGGGCTGATACGCAGTATTTT. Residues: CASRGGSGADTQYF.

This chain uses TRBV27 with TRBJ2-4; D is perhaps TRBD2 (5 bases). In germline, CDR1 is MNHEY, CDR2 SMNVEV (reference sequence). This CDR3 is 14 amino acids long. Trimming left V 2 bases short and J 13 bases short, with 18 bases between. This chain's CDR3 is CASSLQLEGVEQYF. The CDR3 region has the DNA TGTGCCAGCAGTTTACAGCTAGAGGGAGTGGAGCAGTACTTC.

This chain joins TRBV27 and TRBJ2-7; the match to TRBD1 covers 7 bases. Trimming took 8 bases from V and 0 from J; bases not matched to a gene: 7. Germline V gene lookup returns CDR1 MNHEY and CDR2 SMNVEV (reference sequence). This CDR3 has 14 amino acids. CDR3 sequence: CASLQDRDSYEQYF. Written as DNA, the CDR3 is TGTGCCAGCCTCCAAGACAGGGACTCCTACGAGCAGTACTTC.

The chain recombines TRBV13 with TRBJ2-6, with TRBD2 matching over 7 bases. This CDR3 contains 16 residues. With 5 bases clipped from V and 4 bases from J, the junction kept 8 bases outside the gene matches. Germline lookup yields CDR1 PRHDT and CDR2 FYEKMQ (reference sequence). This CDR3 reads CASSPTGGEGANVLTF. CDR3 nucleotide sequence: TGTGCCAGCAGCCCCACGGGGGGAGAGGGGGCCAACGTCCTGACTTTC.

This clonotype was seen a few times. The CDR3 sequence is CASSSWAYEQYF. Here the CDR3 DNA reads TGTGCCAGCAGCTCTTGGGCCTACGAGCAGTACTTC. This sequence joins TRBV7-2 and TRBJ2-7; D is unresolved. The germline V and J ends were trimmed by 4 bases and 2 bases, with 6 bases remaining between them. The CDR3 extends over 12 amino acids. Germline V gives CDR1 SGHTA, CDR2 FQGNSA.

The CDR3 DNA reads TGTGCCAGCAGCCCCCCGGGACTAGCGGTAGCCAAAAACATTCAGTACTTC. The encoded protein is CASSPPGLAVAKNIQYF. This chain connects TRBV7-2 to TRBJ2-4, with 11 positions matching TRBD2. This CDR3 is built from 17 residues. V was clipped by 5 bases and J by 0 bases; unmatched bases: 6. Germline-derived CDR1 and CDR2 are SGHTA and FQGNSA.

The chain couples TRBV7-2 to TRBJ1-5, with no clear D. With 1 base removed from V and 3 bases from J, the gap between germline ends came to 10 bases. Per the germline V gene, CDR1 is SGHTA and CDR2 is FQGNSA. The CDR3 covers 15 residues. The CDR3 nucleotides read TGTGCCAGCAGCTTAGTAGAGGGTAACAATCAGCCCCAGCATTTT. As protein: CASSLVEGNNQPQHF.

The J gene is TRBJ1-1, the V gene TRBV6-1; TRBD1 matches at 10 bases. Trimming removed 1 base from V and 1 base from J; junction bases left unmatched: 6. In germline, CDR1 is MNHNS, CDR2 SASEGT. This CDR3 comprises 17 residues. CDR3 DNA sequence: TGTGCCAGCAGTGAAGGGTTTGGGACAGGGGCGAACACTGAAGCTTTCTTT. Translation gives CASSEGFGTGANTEAFF.

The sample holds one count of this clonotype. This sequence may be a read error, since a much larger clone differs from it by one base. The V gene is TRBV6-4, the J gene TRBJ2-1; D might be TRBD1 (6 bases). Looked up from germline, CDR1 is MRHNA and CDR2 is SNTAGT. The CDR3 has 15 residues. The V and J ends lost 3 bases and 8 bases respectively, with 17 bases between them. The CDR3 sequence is CASSEGMDSYDEQFF. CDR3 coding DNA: TGTGCCAGCAGTGAGGGAATGGACAGTTACGATGAGCAGTTCTTC.